This is a list of T cell receptor beta chains from one sample in a study of blood T cells in healthy people across ages. MiXCR was run by TCRdb on the 5' RACE reads, yielding one entry per CDR3 protein. Of about 1 million distinct CDR3 sequences in the sample, 45% were seen once. Sequencing was performed on blood. The receptors here all came from an older woman in good health. The CDR3 runs from the conserved cysteine through the conserved F or W. The D gene is left open where the match is weak. A row's size may be missing; if present it is once, few, many or a size class.

>NA|TRBJ2-3|TRBV6-2/TRBV6-3|NA
CASSVGEGTGVRQDTQYF
TGTGCCAGCAGTGTCGGAGAGGGGACGGGAGTAAGACAAGATACGCAGTATTTT
>NA|TRBJ1-4|TRBV3-1|TRBD1
CASSGQGGNEKLFF
TGTGCCAGCAGCGGACAGGGGGGAAATGAAAAACTGTTTTTT
>NA|TRBJ2-1|TRBV24-1|TRBD1
CATSDSGGASSYNEQFF
TGTGCCACCAGTGATTCAGGGGGTGCCTCCTCCTACAATGAGCAGTTCTTC
>few|TRBJ2-3|TRBV5-1|TRBD1
CASSLRTGNTDTQYF
TGCGCCAGCAGCCTACGGACAGGGAACACAGATACGCAGTATTTT
>NA|TRBJ1-2|TRBV7-8|NA
CASSLELGQGRGYTF
TGTGCCAGCAGCTTAGAGCTCGGGCAGGGAAGAGGCTACACCTTC
>many|TRBJ1-2|TRBV5-1|TRBD1
CASSSPDREGLGYTF
TGCGCCAGCAGCTCCCCCGACAGGGAAGGTTTGGGCTACACCTTC
>NA|TRBJ2-2|TRBV13|TRBD1
CASTPPGQGAMFF
TGTGCCAGCACTCCACCGGGACAGGGGGCGATGTTTTTT
>many|TRBJ2-7|TRBV5-1|NA
CASSQIQGYEQYF
TGCGCCAGCAGCCAGATACAGGGCTACGAGCAGTACTTC
>NA|TRBJ2-4|TRBV20-1|TRBD1
CSAYGQGSIQYF
TGCAGTGCATACGGACAGGGTAGCATTCAGTACTTC
>NA|TRBJ2-7|TRBV3-1|NA
CASSQEKAHEQYF
TGTGCCAGCAGCCAAGAAAAAGCCCACGAGCAGTACTTC
>NA|TRBJ2-3|TRBV5-1|NA
CATTIRGVNTDTQYF
TGCGCCACCACAATTCGCGGGGTGAACACAGATACGCAGTATTTT
>few|TRBJ1-5|TRBV10-3|TRBD1
CAISGTGASNQPQHF
TGTGCCATCAGTGGGACAGGGGCAAGCAATCAGCCCCAGCATTTT
>NA|TRBJ2-3|TRBV10-3|TRBD2
CAISRDLAGGTDTQYF
TGTGCCATCAGCCGGGACTTAGCGGGAGGCACAGATACGCAGTATTTT
>NA|TRBJ2-7|TRBV30|TRBD2
CASYLGGDGQYF
TGTGCCTCCTACCTGGGGGGGGACGGGCAGTACTTC
>few|TRBJ2-7|TRBV20-1|TRBD2
CSARGLAGPYEQYF
TGCAGTGCCCGAGGACTAGCGGGACCCTACGAGCAGTACTTC
>NA|TRBJ2-1|TRBV7-2|NA
CASSAFYTLSYNEQFF
TGTGCCAGCAGCGCCTTCTACACCCTCTCCTACAACGAGCAGTTCTTC
>few|TRBJ2-1|TRBV20-1|TRBD2
CSAGSSGSKSYNEQFF
TGCAGTGCTGGGAGTAGCGGGAGTAAGTCCTACAATGAGCAGTTCTTC
>NA|TRBJ2-7|TRBV6-1|NA
CASSLWGGGYEQYF
TGTGCCAGCAGCCTGTGGGGGGGCGGGTACGAGCAGTACTTC